The entry below describes one TCR beta chain. Its antigen is not known. Use of 60 Vbeta and 13 Jbeta primers characterized the PCR. The table came from immunoSEQ multiplex PCR; TCRdb's copy has only in-frame clones and leaves some out. The sample has about 80,000 clones, 62% seen once; the top ten hold under 4.5%. The ends lost 4 bases at V and 6 bases at J; junction bases unmatched: 1. Germline assignment: CDR1 MNHEY and CDR2 SMNVEV (reference sequence). The CDR3 sequence is 13 residues long. Nominal health characterized the donors when sampled, though unrecorded immune exposures were likely. This sample is drawn from a study of cytomegalovirus exposure and HLA in healthy donors. General study points: For TCR beta chains, V- and J-gene trimming was later linked to a missense DCLRE1C variant.

This receptor was identified in a male donor in good health and CMV-seropositive. The sample taken for sequencing was PBMCs. V usage is TRBV27 and J usage is TRBJ2-2; 8 bases fit TRBD2. CDR3 coding DNA: TGTGCCAGCAGTTCAGCGGGAGCCGGGGAGCTGTTTTTT. It translates to CASSSAGAGELFF.